One sample yielded the 5 T cell receptor beta chains listed below, sequenced in a study of shared clonotypes between healthy human individuals. Libraries were prepared by immunoSEQ multiplex PCR; TCRdb keeps only in-frame clonotypes and omits some of them. This table has approximately 720,000 clones, roughly 94% appearing once. CD8 cells regarded as naive lacked CD45RO, were positively chosen for CCR7, and omitted terminally differentiated effector memory CD45RA+ cells. The specimen sequenced was naive CD8+ T cells sorted from blood. The source of these receptors is a man aged 25-45 years in good health.

The CDR3 nucleotides are TGTGCCAGCAGCGACAGAGCTGGGGAGCAGTTCTTC. It specifies CASSDRAGEQFF. The chain couples TRBV11-3 to TRBJ2-1; a possible D gene is TRBD1 (5 bases). The CDR3 sequence is 12 residues long. V was trimmed by 5 bases and J by 10 bases, leaving 12 bases between them. Germline loops: CDR1 SGHNT, CDR2 YENEEA.

The chain recombines TRBV27 with TRBJ2-7; no definite D call. Germline V gene data show CDR1 as MNHEY and CDR2 as SMNVEV (reference sequence). The V and J ends lost 9 bases and 3 bases respectively, with 15 bases between them. The CDR3 has 13 amino acids. The CDR3 loop reads CASGYSNYYEQYF. In nucleotides, the CDR3 is TGTGCCAGTGGCTACAGTAACTACTACGAGCAGTACTTC.

J is TRBJ2-2 and V is TRBV29-1; no reliable D call. Germline V gives CDR1 SQVTM, CDR2 ANQGSEA. The CDR3 is made up of 12 amino acids. Between the trimmed V and J ends, which lost 7 bases and 5 bases, there was a span of 11 bases. CDR3 sequence reads: CSAKAATGELFF. CDR3 DNA sequence: TGCAGCGCAAAAGCAGCAACCGGGGAGCTGTTTTTT.

Comment on this clone: Other DNA variants within this sample encode the same CDR3. V usage is TRBV5-6 and J usage is TRBJ2-7, with no clear D. CDR1 is SGHDT, CDR2 YYEEEE, per germline. The CDR3 loop spans 12 amino acids. Trimming shortened V by 0 bases and J by 3 bases, and 4 bases separated the two germline ends. CDR3 DNA sequence: TGTGCCAGCAGCTTGGAGAGCTACGAGCAGTACTTC. Its protein is CASSLESYEQYF.

The chain links TRBV7-3 to TRBJ2-2; possible D gene TRBD2, 5 bases. Trimming took 5 bases from V and 6 from J, leaving 10 bases between them. There are 13 residues in the CDR3. Germline V gives CDR1 SGHTA, CDR2 FQGTGA. The CDR3 sequence is CASSDIASGELFF. The CDR3 nucleotides read TGTGCCAGCAGCGACATAGCGTCCGGGGAGCTGTTTTTT.